This T cell receptor (delta chain) was sequenced during a study of gamma-delta chains in newborns, infants, children. Overall study context: Microbial exposure reportedly drives polyclonal innate γδ T cell expansion after birth.

TCRdb re-called the reads through CATT. The sample includes some 10,000 delta-chain clones, approximately 9.5% seen only once; the top ten take under 10%. This CDR3 has 21 residues. Trimming took 0 bases from V and 2 from J; bases not matched to a gene: 10. Germline V gene data show CDR1 as GEAIGNYY and CDR2 as EKD. The gene calls are TRDV2 and TRDJ3; 12 bases map to TRDD3. Sequencing input: blood. This TCR was recovered from a child who was a newborn, infant or young child, either healthy, febrile or measles-vaccinated (not recorded which). Here the CDR3 DNA reads TGTGCCTGTGACACCGTGGGTACTGGGGGATACTCCGCCTGGGACACCCGACAGATGTTTTTC. This encodes CACDTVGTGGYSAWDTRQMFF.